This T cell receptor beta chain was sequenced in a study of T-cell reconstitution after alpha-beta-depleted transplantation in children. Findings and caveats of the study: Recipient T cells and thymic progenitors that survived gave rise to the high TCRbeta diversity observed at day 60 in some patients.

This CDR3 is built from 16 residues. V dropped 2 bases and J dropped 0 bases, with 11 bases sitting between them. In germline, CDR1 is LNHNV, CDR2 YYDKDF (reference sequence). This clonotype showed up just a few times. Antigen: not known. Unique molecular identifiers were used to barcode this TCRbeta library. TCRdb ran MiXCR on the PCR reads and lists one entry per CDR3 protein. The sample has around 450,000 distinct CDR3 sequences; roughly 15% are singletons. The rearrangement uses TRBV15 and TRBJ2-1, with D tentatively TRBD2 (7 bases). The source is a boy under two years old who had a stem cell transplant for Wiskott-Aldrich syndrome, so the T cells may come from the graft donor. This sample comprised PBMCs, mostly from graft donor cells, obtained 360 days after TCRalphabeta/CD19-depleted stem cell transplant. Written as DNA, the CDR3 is TGTGCCACCAGCAGAAAGGGGGGGAGCTCCTACAATGAGCAGTTCTTC. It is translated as CATSRKGGSSYNEQFF.